This T cell receptor beta chain was profiled in a study of technical replicates of blood from several donors. Assay used: immunoSEQ multiplex PCR; TCRdb lists only in-frame clones, some missing. The sample yields 60,000 to 90,000 clones, around 94% seen once. CDR1 is SGDLS and CDR2 is YYNGEE in the germline V gene. The junction had 3 bases not matched to a gene; V was cut back by 1 base and J by 1 base. There are 15 residues in the CDR3. This chain links TRBV9 with TRBJ2-7; 9 positions match TRBD2. Source material: T cells isolated from PBMCs. This clonotype was sampled from a human donor in good health. The CDR3 DNA reads as TGTGCCAGCAGCGTATCGGGACTAGCATCCTACGAGCAGTACTTC. Translation gives CASSVSGLASYEQYF.